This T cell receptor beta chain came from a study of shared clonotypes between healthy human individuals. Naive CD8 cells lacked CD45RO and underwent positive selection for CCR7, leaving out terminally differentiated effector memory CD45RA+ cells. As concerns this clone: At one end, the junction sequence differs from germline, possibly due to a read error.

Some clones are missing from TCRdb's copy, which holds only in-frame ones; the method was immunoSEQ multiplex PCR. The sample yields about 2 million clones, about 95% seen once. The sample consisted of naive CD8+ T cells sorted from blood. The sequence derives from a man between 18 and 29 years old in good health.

CDR3 bases: TGTGCTAGTGCTTTGGTCGGAGCGGACGAAGCTTTCTTT. This gives the protein CASALVGADEAFF. This sequence joins TRBV12-5 and TRBJ1-1; D call uncertain. The germline gives CDR1 LGHNT, CDR2 FRNRAP. The CDR3 has 13 residues.